The 13 T cell receptor beta chains reported below all come from one sample, sequenced in a study of follicular helper T cells after annual influenza vaccination. The time point is: 2015-2016 season, 7 days after influenza vaccination. Generated by immunoSEQ multiplex PCR, the TCRdb table keeps only in-frame clones and is missing some. The sample lists about 5,600 clones, approximately 88% occurring once. The sequencing here drew on CXCR5+ CD38- circulating T follicular helper cells from blood, taken 7 days after influenza vaccination. The subset was: circulating Tfh, non-naive CD4+CXCR5+PD-1+ (ICOS+CD38+ or ICOS-CD38-). The receptors were gathered from an adult who received the influenza vaccine.

This chain links TRBV5-1 with TRBJ2-1; 8 bases line up with TRBD2. Germline CDR1 SGHRS, CDR2 YFSETQ. The CDR3 is made up of 17 amino acids. The J segment lost 3 bases and the V segment lost 2 bases, leaving 10 bases of the junction unmatched. CDR3 sequence reads: CASSFSFREGGYNEQFF. The CDR3 bases are TGCGCCAGCAGCTTCTCGTTCCGGGAGGGGGGCTACAATGAGCAGTTCTTC.

The CDR3 DNA reads as TGTGCCAGCAGCCGTAGCCCCGGGGAGCTGTTTTTT. Protein product: CASSRSPGELFF. This chain connects TRBV7-2 to TRBJ2-2, with D uncertain. Germline assignment: CDR1 SGHTA and CDR2 FQGNSA. CDR3 length: 12 amino acids. Trimming left V 5 bases short and J 6 bases short, with 7 bases between.

The V and J genes are TRBV9 and TRBJ2-7; weak D call: TRBD2 (5 bases). The CDR3 has 15 amino acids. The germline V and J ends were trimmed by 0 bases and 0 bases, with 10 bases remaining between them. Germline V gene lookup returns CDR1 SGDLS and CDR2 YYNGEE. Written as DNA, the CDR3 is TGTGCCAGCAGCGTAGAGTTAGGGAGCTCCTACGAGCAGTACTTC. Protein: CASSVELGSSYEQYF.

As DNA, the CDR3 is TGTGCCAGTAGTCGAACAGGGCGATCACCCCTCCACTTT. This codes for CASSRTGRSPLHF. The rearrangement uses TRBV19 and TRBJ1-6; maybe TRBD1 (6 bases). The CDR3 covers 13 residues. V shed 5 bases and J shed 10 bases, with 12 bases lying between them. The germline V gene encodes CDR1 LNHDA and CDR2 SQIVND (reference sequence).

V gene TRBV2 combines with J gene TRBJ1-4, with D unclear. Germline loops: CDR1 SNHLY, CDR2 FYNNEI. There are 13 residues in the CDR3. The V gene lost 8 bases and the J gene lost 0 bases, with 7 bases spanning the gap. The CDR3 reads CASSRTTNEKLFF. DNA of the CDR3: TGTGCCAGCTCCCGGACAACTAATGAAAAACTGTTTTTT.

The rearrangement joins TRBV9 to TRBJ1-1; TRBD1 agrees at 8 bases. Germline V gene data show CDR1 as SGDLS and CDR2 as YYNGEE. There are 14 residues in the CDR3. The V gene end was trimmed by 4 bases and the J gene end by 4 bases; junction bases not matched to a gene: 6. The CDR3 region has the DNA TGTGCCAGCAGCAGACAGGGGAGGGGCACTGAAGCTTTCTTT. This codes for CASSRQGRGTEAFF.

The rearrangement links TRBV7-2 to TRBJ1-3, with TRBD1 matching 7 bases. Trimming cost V 2 bases and J 0 bases; bases outside gene matches: 13. From germline, CDR1 is SGHTA and CDR2 FQGNSA. The CDR3 runs to 19 residues. For the CDR3, the DNA is TGTGCCAGCAGCTTATGGCCAGGGGGATTTGCCAGCTCTGGAAACACCATATATTTT. Translation: CASSLWPGGFASSGNTIYF.

The chain joins TRBV6-1 to TRBJ2-3; D is unresolved. Between the trimmed V and J ends, which lost 5 bases and 1 base, there was a span of 7 bases. The CDR3 covers 13 residues. Per the germline V gene, CDR1 is MNHNS and CDR2 is SASEGT. The CDR3 loop is CASSPRGTDTQYF. CDR3 nucleotide sequence: TGTGCCAGCAGTCCCCGGGGCACAGATACGCAGTATTTT.

The chain combines TRBV4-2 with TRBJ1-1; D is uncertain. The CDR3 length is 14 residues. The germline V gene has CDR1 LGHNA and CDR2 YNFKEQ. The germline V and J ends were trimmed by 0 bases and 4 bases, with 9 bases remaining between them. The CDR3 here is CASSQDLISTEAFF. CDR3 in DNA: TGTGCCAGCAGCCAAGATCTAATTTCCACTGAAGCTTTCTTT.

The chain couples TRBV7-2 to TRBJ2-5; possibly TRBD1 for D (6 bases). Germline V gives CDR1 SGHTA, CDR2 FQGNSA. This CDR3 has 15 amino acids. V lost 0 bases to trimming and J lost 3 bases, with 11 bases between them. This chain's CDR3 is CASSLAADRKETQYF. CDR3 in DNA: TGTGCCAGCAGCTTAGCGGCGGACAGAAAAGAGACCCAGTACTTC.

This clone appeared once. The J gene is TRBJ2-5, the V gene TRBV4-3, with D possibly TRBD2 on 6 matching bases. The V gene's germline CDR1 is LGHNA and CDR2 YSLEER. This CDR3 contains 16 residues. The V and J ends lost 0 bases and 1 base respectively, with 12 bases between them. DNA for the CDR3: TGCGCCAGCAGCCAAGATCTGGGGGGAGGCCAAGAGACCCAGTACTTC. As protein: CASSQDLGGGQETQYF.

This chain links TRBV28 with TRBJ1-1, with 7 bases lining up with TRBD1. The CDR3 is made up of 12 amino acids. Germline V gene data show CDR1 as MDHEN and CDR2 as SYDVKM. Trimming at V came to 4 bases and at J to 10 bases, leaving 6 bases not matched to a gene. The CDR3 protein is CASSSRQGRAFF. In DNA form, the CDR3 reads TGTGCCAGCAGTTCCCGACAGGGTCGAGCTTTCTTT.

This chain connects TRBV5-1 to TRBJ2-1, with 12 bases aligning to TRBD2. Germline V gene data show CDR1 as SGHRS and CDR2 as YFSETQ. The CDR3 runs to 16 residues. V dropped 2 bases and J dropped 4; count of bases not matched to a gene: 4. The CDR3 nucleotides are TGCGCCAGCAGCTTCTCGACTAGCGGGGGTTACAATGAGCAGTTCTTC. Protein sequence: CASSFSTSGGYNEQFF.